These 2 T cell receptor beta chains share one sample of origin, sequenced in a study of CD8 T cells in ankylosing spondylitis. One entry per CDR3 protein, called by TCRdb with MiXCR from the 5' RACE reads. Among 130,000 or so distinct CDR3 sequences, roughly 7.3% were seen once, and the ten largest hold about 12%. What was sequenced was blood, either unsorted or a sorted T cell fraction (not recorded which). The receptors derive from a male donor with ankylosing spondylitis or in good health (not recorded which).

Many counts were recorded for this clonotype. The chain employs TRBV24-1 and TRBJ2-3; the D call may be TRBD1 or TRBD2 (5 bases each). The V end was cut by 8 bases, the J end by 0 bases, with 14 bases between. Germline CDR1 is KGHDR and CDR2 is SFDVKD. The CDR3 is 15 residues long. The CDR3 DNA reads as TGTGCCACCACGTCACGGGGCTCTAGCACAGATACGCAGTATTTT. Protein: CATTSRGSSTDTQYF.

Ten or more counts support this clonotype. The chain has TRBV6-1 and TRBJ2-2, with D uncertain. The CDR3 sequence is 15 residues long. Germline lookup yields CDR1 MNHNS and CDR2 SASEGT. V dropped 6 bases and J dropped 1 base, with 12 bases sitting between them. This CDR3 is CASSPLVRNTGELFF. As DNA, the CDR3 is TGTGCCAGCAGCCCCCTAGTTCGGAACACCGGGGAGCTGTTTTTT.